The 23 T cell receptor beta chains given below trace back to one sample, sequenced in a study of T cells expressing NK-cell markers. TCRdb re-called the 5' RACE reads, yielding one record per CDR3 amino acid sequence without DNA. This sample's table reports approximately 550,000 distinct CDR3 sequences. Sequenced input: blood T cells: a sorted CD56 or NKG2C T cell subset, CD4+ or CD8+ T cells, or bulk PBMC T cells (not recorded which). The source of these receptors is a man in his late teens or twenties in good health.

CDR3: CSARVNRAKRAEQFF. The rearrangement joins TRBV20-1 to TRBJ2-1; TCRdb's D call of TRBD2 is untestable without DNA. From germline, CDR1 is DFQATT and CDR2 SNEGSKA (reference sequence). This CDR3 is built from 15 residues.

The chain has TRBV15 and TRBJ2-3. The germline V gene has CDR1 LNHNV and CDR2 YYDKDF (reference sequence). This CDR3 region has 13 residues. This CDR3 is CATTLNKGDTQYF.

The chain recombines TRBV12-3 or TRBV12-4 with TRBJ2-1; TCRdb selects TRBD2, and the lack of DNA leaves this call unchecked. The CDR3 totals 15 residues. CDR3 amino acids: CASRASGRSYNEQFF.

This chain connects TRBV4-3 to TRBJ1-5. Germline V gives CDR1 LGHNA, CDR2 YSLEER. This CDR3 has 17 amino acids. CDR3 in amino acids: CASSQDVGTYSNQPQHF.

The genes are TRBV15 and TRBJ2-7; TCRdb's D call, TRBD2, is unchecked because there is no DNA. Germline-derived CDR1 and CDR2 are LNHNV and YYDKDF (reference sequence). The CDR3 sequence is 15 residues long. This chain's CDR3 is CATSRAGTSKGEQYF.

J is TRBJ1-2 and V is TRBV5-6. This CDR3 is built from 12 residues. Germline V lookup: CDR1 SGHDT, CDR2 YYEEEE. This chain's CDR3 is CASSLAEGSYTF.

V usage is TRBV11-2 and J usage is TRBJ2-3; there is no DNA to check the TCRdb D call of TRBD2. CDR3 length: 16 residues. Looked up from germline, CDR1 is SGHAT and CDR2 is FQNNGV. The CDR3 loop reads CASSKTSGSRLDTQYF.

The chain is built from TRBV15 and TRBJ1-5; TCRdb reports TRBD1, a call that lacks DNA to check it against. The CDR3 contains 15 residues. CDR1 is LNHNV, CDR2 YYDKDF, per germline (reference sequence). The CDR3 here is CATSRGSGSDQPQHF.

The V call is TRBV5-1, the J call TRBJ2-2. Germline V gene lookup returns CDR1 SGHRS and CDR2 YFSETQ. CDR3 length: 14 residues. The CDR3 region is CASSSQANTGELFF.

The V and J genes are TRBV2 and TRBJ1-5; TCRdb's D call, TRBD1, is unchecked because there is no DNA. Germline lookup yields CDR1 SNHLY and CDR2 FYNNEI. This CDR3 has 15 amino acids. CDR3 sequence reads: CASSEEGDRGVAQHF.

J is TRBJ2-5 and V is TRBV11-2; TCRdb designates TRBD1, a call that cannot be tested without DNA. The germline CDR1 and CDR2 sequences are SGHAT and FQNNGV. This CDR3 has 13 amino acids. CDR3 protein: CASSTGQGPTQYF. Drawing the rest from reference TRBV11-2 and TRBJ2-5, the complete variable domain is EAGVAQSPRYKIIEKRQSVAFWCNPISGHATLYWYQQILGQGPKLLIQFQNNGVVDDSQLPKDRFSAERLKGVDSTLKIQPAKLEDSAVYLCASSTGQGPTQYFGPGTRLLVL.

V and J are TRBV5-1 and TRBJ1-1. The germline V gene has CDR1 SGHRS and CDR2 YFSETQ. The CDR3 covers 12 residues. The CDR3: CASSLEGGKAFF.

This chain uses TRBV4-3 with TRBJ2-1; lacking DNA, the TRBD2 call made by TCRdb goes unchecked. The germline CDR1 and CDR2 sequences are LGHNA and YSLEER. The CDR3 runs 16 residues. CDR3: CASSQDAGGMKIGQFF.

This chain joins TRBV4-1 and TRBJ1-4. The CDR3 contains 16 residues. Germline V gene sequence: CDR1 MGHRA, CDR2 YSYEKL. CDR3 amino acids: CASSQATPATNEKLFF.

The V and J genes are TRBV10-3 and TRBJ1-1; the D call of TRBD1 rests on TCRdb alone, since no DNA is present to check it. The CDR3 totals 15 residues. The germline V gene encodes CDR1 ENHRY and CDR2 SYGVKD. The CDR3 loop is CAIKGQGAPATEAFF.

This chain connects TRBV5-1 to TRBJ2-1; TCRdb's D gene call, TRBD2, goes unchecked for lack of DNA. Germline V CDR1 and CDR2: SGHRS, YFSETQ. The CDR3 totals 13 residues. CDR3 protein: CASSPLAGGDAFF.

The chain uses TRBV6-4 and TRBJ2-2. The CDR3 spans 15 residues. Germline loops: CDR1 MRHNA, CDR2 SNTAGT. CDR3 sequence reads: CASSDSTGNTGELFF.

The J gene is TRBJ2-2, the V gene TRBV7-6; the TRBD2 assignment by TCRdb is unverifiable without DNA. Germline loops: CDR1 SGHVS, CDR2 FNYEAQ. This CDR3 has 19 residues. CDR3: CASSPLPMAGGPNTGELFF.

The J gene is TRBJ1-2, the V gene TRBV27; TCRdb returns TRBD1, unconfirmable since there is no DNA. The CDR3 length is 14 residues. Germline V gives CDR1 MNHEY, CDR2 SMNVEV (reference sequence). This CDR3 is CASRPQGASYGYTF.

The chain couples TRBV29-1 to TRBJ2-2; the D call from TCRdb, TRBD1, cannot be confirmed without DNA. From germline, CDR1 is SQVTM and CDR2 ANQGSEA. The CDR3 runs 14 residues. The CDR3 loop is CSVSGQANTGELFF.

This chain uses TRBV7-6 with TRBJ2-5; TCRdb lists TRBD2, though no DNA is available to test this call. The CDR3 is 14 amino acids. The germline V gene encodes CDR1 SGHVS and CDR2 FNYEAQ. This chain's CDR3 is CASSSGLQSGTQYF.

The chain carries TRBV6-2 or TRBV6-3 and TRBJ2-7; TCRdb outputs TRBD1, but without DNA this stays unchecked. The CDR3 totals 13 residues. Germline V gene lookup returns CDR1 MNHEY and CDR2 SVGEGT. The chain's CDR3 is CATGTIFTYEQYF.

The chain couples TRBV6-5 to TRBJ2-1; the D call from TCRdb, TRBD2, cannot be confirmed without DNA. Germline V gene lookup returns CDR1 MNHEY and CDR2 SVGAGI. This CDR3 has 14 amino acids. The CDR3 region is CASSPTRGEWEQFF.